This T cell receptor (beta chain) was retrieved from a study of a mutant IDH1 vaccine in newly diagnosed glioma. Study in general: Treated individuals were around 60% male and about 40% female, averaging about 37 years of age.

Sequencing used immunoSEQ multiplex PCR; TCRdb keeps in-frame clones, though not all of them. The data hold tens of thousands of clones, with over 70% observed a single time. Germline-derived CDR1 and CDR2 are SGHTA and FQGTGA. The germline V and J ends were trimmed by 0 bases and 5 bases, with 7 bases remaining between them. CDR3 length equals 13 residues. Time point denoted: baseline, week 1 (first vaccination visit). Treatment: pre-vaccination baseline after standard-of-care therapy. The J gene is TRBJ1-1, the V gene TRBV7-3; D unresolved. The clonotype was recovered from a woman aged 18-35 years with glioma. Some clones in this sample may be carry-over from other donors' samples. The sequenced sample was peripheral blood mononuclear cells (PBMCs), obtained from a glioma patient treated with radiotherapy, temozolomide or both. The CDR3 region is CASSLTRSTEAFF. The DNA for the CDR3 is TGTGCCAGCAGCTTAACGCGGAGTACTGAAGCTTTCTTT.